This record concerns one T cell receptor beta chain sequence. The antigen remains unidentified. This entry belongs to a study of cytotoxic CD8 clonotypes in ibrutinib-treated CLL. Study as a whole: A median about 11 months of treatment, range 6 to 36, preceded the collection of response samples. Points from the study as a whole: Higher clonality was seen at ibrutinib response and a return toward baseline at progression. Against age-matched healthy donors, baseline clonality ran higher and tracked circulating CD8+ T-cell counts.

This CDR3 comprises 15 residues. Between the trimmed V and J ends, which lost 4 bases and 1 base, there was a span of 16 bases. Germline V lookup: CDR1 SQVTM, CDR2 ANQGSEA. Clones were sequenced by immunoSEQ multiplex PCR, and TCRdb holds only the in-frame ones, with some missing. This table has about 72,000 clones, roughly 72% appearing once. The specimen was PBMCs, collected after 12 months of ibrutinib treatment. The V call is TRBV29-1, the J call TRBJ1-1; D remains ambiguous. This sequence originates from a human donor with chronic lymphocytic leukemia. The CDR3 here is CSVALAGRGNTEAFF. In DNA, the CDR3 is TGCAGCGTTGCGTTGGCCGGACGGGGGAACACTGAAGCTTTCTTT.